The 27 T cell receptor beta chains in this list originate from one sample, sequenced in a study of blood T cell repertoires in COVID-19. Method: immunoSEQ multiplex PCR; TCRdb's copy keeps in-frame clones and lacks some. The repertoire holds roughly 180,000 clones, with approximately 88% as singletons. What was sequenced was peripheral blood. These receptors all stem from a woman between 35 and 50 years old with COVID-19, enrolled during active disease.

In DNA, the CDR3 is TGTGCCAGTAGTATATCGGGAACCTTCCCCCACTTT. It translates to CASSISGTFPHF. V usage is TRBV19 and J usage is TRBJ1-6; no clear D. Trimming took off 2 bases at V and 18 bases at J, with 14 bases between the two ends. This CDR3 contains 12 residues. Germline-derived CDR1 and CDR2 are LNHDA and SQIVND (reference sequence).

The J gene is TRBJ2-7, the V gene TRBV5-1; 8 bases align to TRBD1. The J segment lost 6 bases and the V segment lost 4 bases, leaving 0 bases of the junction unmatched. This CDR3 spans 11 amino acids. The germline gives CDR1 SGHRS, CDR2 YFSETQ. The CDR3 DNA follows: TGCGCCAGCAGCGGACAGGGCGAGCAGTACTTC. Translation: CASSGQGEQYF.

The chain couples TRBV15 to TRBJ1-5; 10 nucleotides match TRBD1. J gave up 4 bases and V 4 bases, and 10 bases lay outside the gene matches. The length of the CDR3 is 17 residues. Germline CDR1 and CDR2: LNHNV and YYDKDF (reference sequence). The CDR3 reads CATSTRDRGLSNQPQHF. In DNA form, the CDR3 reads TGTGCCACCAGCACGCGGGACAGGGGTCTTTCTAATCAGCCCCAGCATTTT. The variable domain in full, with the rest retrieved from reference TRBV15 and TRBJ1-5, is DAMVIQNPRYQVTQFGKPVTLSCSQTLNHNVMYWYQQKSSQAPKLLFHYYDKDFNNEADTPDNFQSRRPNTSFCFLDIRSPGLGDTAMYLCATSTRDRGLSNQPQHFGDGTRLSIL.

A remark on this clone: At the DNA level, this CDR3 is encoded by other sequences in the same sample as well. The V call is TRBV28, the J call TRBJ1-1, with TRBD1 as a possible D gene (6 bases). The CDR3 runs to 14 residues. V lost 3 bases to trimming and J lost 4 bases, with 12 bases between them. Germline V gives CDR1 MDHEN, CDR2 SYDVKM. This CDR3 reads CASSFRGGGTEAFF. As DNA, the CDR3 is TGTGCCAGCAGTTTTAGGGGGGGCGGCACTGAAGCTTTCTTT.

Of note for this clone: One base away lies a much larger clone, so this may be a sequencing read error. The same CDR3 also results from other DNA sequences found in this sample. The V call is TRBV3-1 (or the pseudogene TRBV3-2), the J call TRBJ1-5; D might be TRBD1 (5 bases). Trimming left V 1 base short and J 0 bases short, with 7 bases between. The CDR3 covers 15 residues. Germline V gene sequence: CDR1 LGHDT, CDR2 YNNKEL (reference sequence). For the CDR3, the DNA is TGTGCCAGCAGCCAAGTCAGGGATAGCAATCAGCCCCAGCATTTT. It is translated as CASSQVRDSNQPQHF.

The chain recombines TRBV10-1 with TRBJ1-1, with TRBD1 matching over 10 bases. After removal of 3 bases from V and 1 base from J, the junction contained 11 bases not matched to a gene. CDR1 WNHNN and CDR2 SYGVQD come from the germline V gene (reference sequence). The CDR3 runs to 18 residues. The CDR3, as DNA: TGCGCCAGCAGTGAAGATCTCCGGGACAGGGGCTCGAACACTGAAGCTTTCTTT. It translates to CASSEDLRDRGSNTEAFF.

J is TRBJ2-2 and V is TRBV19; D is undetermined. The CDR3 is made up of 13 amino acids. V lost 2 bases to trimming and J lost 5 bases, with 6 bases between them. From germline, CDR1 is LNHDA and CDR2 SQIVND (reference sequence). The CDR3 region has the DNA TGTGCCAGTAGTATAATGAGTACCGGGGAGCTGTTTTTT. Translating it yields CASSIMSTGELFF.

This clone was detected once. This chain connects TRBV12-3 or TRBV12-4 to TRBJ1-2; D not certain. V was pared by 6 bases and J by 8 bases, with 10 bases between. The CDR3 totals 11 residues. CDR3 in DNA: TGTGCCAGCAGCTCCCGCGCGGGCTACACCTTC. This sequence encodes CASSSRAGYTF.

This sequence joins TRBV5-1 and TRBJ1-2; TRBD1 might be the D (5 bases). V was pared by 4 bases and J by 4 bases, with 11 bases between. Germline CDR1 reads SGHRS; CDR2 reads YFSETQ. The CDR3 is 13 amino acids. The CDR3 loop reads CASSADSPYGYTF. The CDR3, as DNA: TGCGCCAGCAGCGCCGACAGCCCCTATGGCTACACCTTC.

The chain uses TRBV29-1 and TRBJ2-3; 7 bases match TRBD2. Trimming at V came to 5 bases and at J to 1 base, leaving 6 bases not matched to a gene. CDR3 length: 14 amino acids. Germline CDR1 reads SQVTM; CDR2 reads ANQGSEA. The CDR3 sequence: CSVWGEGRTDTQYF. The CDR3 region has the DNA TGCAGCGTTTGGGGGGAGGGCCGCACAGATACGCAGTATTTT.

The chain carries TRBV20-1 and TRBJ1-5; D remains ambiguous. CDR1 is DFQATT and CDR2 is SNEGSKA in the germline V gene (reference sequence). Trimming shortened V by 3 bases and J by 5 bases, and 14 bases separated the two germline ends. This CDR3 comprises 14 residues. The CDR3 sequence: CSASDTSGHQPQHF. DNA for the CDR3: TGCAGTGCTAGTGATACCTCAGGCCATCAGCCCCAGCATTTT.

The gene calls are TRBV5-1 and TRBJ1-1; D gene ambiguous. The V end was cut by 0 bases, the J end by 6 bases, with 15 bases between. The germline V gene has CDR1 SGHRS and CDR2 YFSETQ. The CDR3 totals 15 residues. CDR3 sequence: CASSLAVSDRSEAFF. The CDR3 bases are TGCGCCAGCAGCTTGGCCGTCAGCGATAGGTCTGAAGCTTTCTTT.

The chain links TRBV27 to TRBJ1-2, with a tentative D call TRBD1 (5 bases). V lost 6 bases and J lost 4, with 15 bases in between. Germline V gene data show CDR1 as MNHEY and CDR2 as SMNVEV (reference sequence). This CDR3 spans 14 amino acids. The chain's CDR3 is CASRPGREFYGYTF. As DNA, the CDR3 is TGTGCCAGCAGACCGGGACGGGAGTTCTATGGCTACACCTTC.

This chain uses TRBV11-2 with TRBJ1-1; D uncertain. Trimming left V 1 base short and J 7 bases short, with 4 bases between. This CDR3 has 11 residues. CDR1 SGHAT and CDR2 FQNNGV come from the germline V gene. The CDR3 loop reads CASSLALEAFF. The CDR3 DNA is TGTGCCAGCAGCTTAGCCCTTGAAGCTTTCTTT. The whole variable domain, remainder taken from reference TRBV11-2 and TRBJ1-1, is EAGVAQSPRYKIIEKRQSVAFWCNPISGHATLYWYQQILGQGPKLLIQFQNNGVVDDSQLPKDRFSAERLKGVDSTLKIQPAKLEDSAVYLCASSLALEAFFGQGTRLTVV.

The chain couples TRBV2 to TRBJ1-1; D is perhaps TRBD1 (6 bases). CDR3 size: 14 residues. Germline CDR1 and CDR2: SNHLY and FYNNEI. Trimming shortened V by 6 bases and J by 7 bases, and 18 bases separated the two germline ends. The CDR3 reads CASSGMTGTIEAFF. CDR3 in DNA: TGTGCCAGCAGCGGCATGACAGGAACGATTGAAGCTTTCTTT.

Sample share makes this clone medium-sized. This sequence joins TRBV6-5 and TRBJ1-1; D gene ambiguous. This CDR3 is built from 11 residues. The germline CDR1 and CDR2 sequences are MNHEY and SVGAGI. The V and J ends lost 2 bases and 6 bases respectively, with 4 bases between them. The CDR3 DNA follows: TGTGCCAGCAGTTACGGAGCTGAAGCTTTCTTT. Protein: CASSYGAEAFF.

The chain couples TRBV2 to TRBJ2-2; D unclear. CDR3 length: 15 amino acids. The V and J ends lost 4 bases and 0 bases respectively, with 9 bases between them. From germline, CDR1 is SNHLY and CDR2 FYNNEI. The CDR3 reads CASSGRYANTGELFF. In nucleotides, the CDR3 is TGTGCCAGCAGTGGCCGGTACGCGAACACCGGGGAGCTGTTTTTT.

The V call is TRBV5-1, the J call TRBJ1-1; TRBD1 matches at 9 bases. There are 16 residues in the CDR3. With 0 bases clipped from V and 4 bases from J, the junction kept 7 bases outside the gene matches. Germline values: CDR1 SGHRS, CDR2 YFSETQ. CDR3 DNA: TGCGCCAGCAGCTTGGTTGGGGCGACAGGGGGCACTGAAGCTTTCTTT. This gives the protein CASSLVGATGGTEAFF.

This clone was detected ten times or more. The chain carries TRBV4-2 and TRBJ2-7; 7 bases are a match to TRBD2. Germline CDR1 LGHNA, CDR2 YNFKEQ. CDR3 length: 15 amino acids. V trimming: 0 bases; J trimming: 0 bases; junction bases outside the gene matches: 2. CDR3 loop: CASSQERDYSYEQYF. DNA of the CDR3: TGTGCCAGCAGCCAAGAAAGGGACTACTCCTACGAGCAGTACTTC.

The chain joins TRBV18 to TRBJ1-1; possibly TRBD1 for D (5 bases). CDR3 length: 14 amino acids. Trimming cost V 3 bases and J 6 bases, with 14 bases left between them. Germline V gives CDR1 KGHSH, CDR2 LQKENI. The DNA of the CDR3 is TGTGCCAGCTCACCCTTGGGGGAGGGCGCTGAAGCTTTCTTT. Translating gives CASSPLGEGAEAFF.

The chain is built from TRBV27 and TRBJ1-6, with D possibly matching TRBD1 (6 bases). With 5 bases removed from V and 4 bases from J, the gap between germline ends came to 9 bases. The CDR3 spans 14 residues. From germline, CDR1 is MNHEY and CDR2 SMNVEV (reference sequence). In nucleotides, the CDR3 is TGTGCCAGCAGTCCAGGACAGTATAATTCACCCCTCCACTTT. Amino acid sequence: CASSPGQYNSPLHF.

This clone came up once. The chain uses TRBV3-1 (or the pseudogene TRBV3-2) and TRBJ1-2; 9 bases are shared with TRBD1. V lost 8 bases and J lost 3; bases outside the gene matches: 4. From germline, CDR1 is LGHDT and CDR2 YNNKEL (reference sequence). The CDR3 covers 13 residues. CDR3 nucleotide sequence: TGTGCCAGCCAACGACAGGGGGACTATGGCTACACCTTC. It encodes CASQRQGDYGYTF.

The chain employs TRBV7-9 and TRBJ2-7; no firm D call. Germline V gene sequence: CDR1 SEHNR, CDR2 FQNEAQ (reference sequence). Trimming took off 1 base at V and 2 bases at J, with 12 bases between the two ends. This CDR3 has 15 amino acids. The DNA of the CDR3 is TGTGCCAGCAGCTTAGATCTTCTACTCACCTACGAGCAGTACTTC. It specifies CASSLDLLLTYEQYF.

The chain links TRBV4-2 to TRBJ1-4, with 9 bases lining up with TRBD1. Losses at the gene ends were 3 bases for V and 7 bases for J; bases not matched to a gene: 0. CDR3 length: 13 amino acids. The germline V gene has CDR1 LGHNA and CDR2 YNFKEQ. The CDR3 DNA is TGTGCCAGCAGCCAGGACAGGGGTGAAAAACTGTTTTTT. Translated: CASSQDRGEKLFF.

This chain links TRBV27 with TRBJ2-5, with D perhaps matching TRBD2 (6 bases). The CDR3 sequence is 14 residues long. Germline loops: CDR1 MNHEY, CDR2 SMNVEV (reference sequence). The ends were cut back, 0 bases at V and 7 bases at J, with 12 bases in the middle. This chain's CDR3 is CASSLSGMGGTQYF. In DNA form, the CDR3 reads TGTGCCAGCAGTTTATCAGGGATGGGAGGGACCCAGTACTTC.

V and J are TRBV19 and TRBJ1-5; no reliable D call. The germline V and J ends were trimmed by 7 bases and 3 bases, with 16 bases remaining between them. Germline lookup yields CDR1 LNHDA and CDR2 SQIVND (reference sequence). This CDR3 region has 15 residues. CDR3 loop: CASNRRGGLNQPQHF. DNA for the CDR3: TGTGCCAGTAATCGCCGGGGTGGCCTCAATCAGCCCCAGCATTTT.

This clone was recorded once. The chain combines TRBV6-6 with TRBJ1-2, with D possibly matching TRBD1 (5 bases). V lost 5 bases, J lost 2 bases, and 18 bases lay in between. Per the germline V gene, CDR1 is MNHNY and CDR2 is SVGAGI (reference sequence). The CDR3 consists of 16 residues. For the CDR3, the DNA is TGTGCCAGCAGTCCACCGGGCCTCAAGGGGAACTATGGCTACACCTTC. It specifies CASSPPGLKGNYGYTF.